This is a list of T cell receptor beta chains from one sample in a study of cytomegalovirus exposure and HLA in healthy donors. Data came from immunoSEQ multiplex PCR; TCRdb stores just in-frame clones and leaves some out. This table holds around 140,000 clones, about 74% found once. The sample comprised PBMCs. The receptors come from a male donor in good health and CMV-seronegative. Both conserved end residues are part of each CDR3. The order of the fields is D gene, clone size, V gene, J gene, CDR3 DNA, CDR3 protein. The D gene is left open where the match is weak. Clone size appears in some rows only: once, few, many, or a class for an expanded clone.

D: TRBD2; size: NA; V: TRBV29-1; J: TRBJ2-7; DNA: TGCAGCGTTGAAGTTGGCGGGAGCGCCTACGAGCAGTACTTC; CDR3: CSVEVGGSAYEQYF
D: NA; size: NA; V: TRBV5-6; J: TRBJ2-7; DNA: TGTGCCAGCAGCTTTGGGCAGGCCGCCTACGAGCAGTACTTC; CDR3: CASSFGQAAYEQYF
D: NA; size: NA; V: TRBV9; J: TRBJ2-7; DNA: TGTGCCAGCAGTGAACAGGAGTACTCCTACGAGCAGTACTTC; CDR3: CASSEQEYSYEQYF
D: TRBD1; size: once; V: TRBV6-5; J: TRBJ2-2; DNA: TGTGCCAGCAGTTACTCGACAGGGGCCGCCGGGGAGCTGTTTTTT; CDR3: CASSYSTGAAGELFF
D: TRBD1; size: once; V: TRBV6-5; J: TRBJ2-7; DNA: TGTGCCAGCCGTCCCCGTCGGGACAGCTACGAGCAGTACTTC; CDR3: CASRPRRDSYEQYF
D: NA; size: NA; V: TRBV7-7; J: TRBJ2-7; DNA: TGTGCTAGCAGCCAAGAGAGAGGGGGTTACGAGCAGTACTTC; CDR3: CASSQERGGYEQYF
D: NA; size: NA; V: TRBV14; J: TRBJ1-3; DNA: TGTGCCAGCAGAGCCTCGGCGGCTGGAAACACCATATATTTT; CDR3: CASRASAAGNTIYF
D: NA; size: NA; V: TRBV6-4; J: TRBJ1-6; DNA: TGTGCCAGCAGTGACTCTGCGGATAATTCACCCCTCCACTTT; CDR3: CASSDSADNSPLHF
D: NA; size: NA; V: TRBV6-6; J: TRBJ2-1; DNA: TGTGCCAGCAGTTCCACTTCTAGCAATGAGCAGTTCTTC; CDR3: CASSSTSSNEQFF
D: TRBD1; size: once; V: TRBV2; J: TRBJ2-2; DNA: TGTGCCAGCAGAGACAGGGTAACCGGGGAGCTGTTTTTT; CDR3: CASRDRVTGELFF
D: TRBD2; size: few; V: TRBV15; J: TRBJ2-5; DNA: TGTGCCACCAGCCCAGGGACTAGTGGGTACCAAGAGACCCAGTACTTC; CDR3: CATSPGTSGYQETQYF
D: TRBD2; size: once; V: TRBV2; J: TRBJ2-7; DNA: TGTGCCAGCAGGACCGGGACTAGCGTTTCCTACGAGCAGTACTTC; CDR3: CASRTGTSVSYEQYF
D: NA; size: NA; V: TRBV5-1; J: TRBJ2-1; DNA: TGCGCCAGCAGCTCAGGTGGGCCGCAGTATTTCTTC; CDR3: CASSSGGPQYFF
D: NA; size: NA; V: TRBV19; J: TRBJ1-1; DNA: TGTGCCAGTAGTTTGCGACATGAGGGGGAGACTGAAGCTTTCTTT; CDR3: CASSLRHEGETEAFF
D: NA; size: NA; V: TRBV28; J: TRBJ1-2; DNA: TGTGCCAGCAGTGCCTCCGGACAGTACGACTATGGCTACACCTTC; CDR3: CASSASGQYDYGYTF
D: NA; size: few; V: TRBV2; J: TRBJ2-1; DNA: TGTGCCAGCAGTGAATCTCGCCTAGCGAACAATGAGCAGTTCTTC; CDR3: CASSESRLANNEQFF
D: TRBD2; size: few; V: TRBV2; J: TRBJ2-5; DNA: TGTGCCAGCAGTGAAGCCCGGGGACTAGGAGAGACCCAGTACTTC; CDR3: CASSEARGLGETQYF
D: NA; size: few; V: TRBV18; J: TRBJ2-3; DNA: TGTGCCAGCTCACCACGGGCAGGGAGCACAGATACGCAGTATTTT; CDR3: CASSPRAGSTDTQYF
D: NA; size: few; V: TRBV19; J: TRBJ2-4; DNA: TGTGCCAGTAGTATAGATCTATTTACGACTTACAAAAACATTCAGTACTTC; CDR3: CASSIDLFTTYKNIQYF
D: NA; size: NA; V: TRBV29-1; J: TRBJ2-7; DNA: TGCAGCGCCAAGGGGGGGGACGAGCAGTACTTC; CDR3: CSAKGGDEQYF
D: TRBD1; size: NA; V: TRBV6-6; J: TRBJ2-5; DNA: TGTGCCAGCAGACTGGACAGGGTTGAAGAGACCCAGTACTTC; CDR3: CASRLDRVEETQYF
D: NA; size: NA; V: TRBV7-2; J: TRBJ2-1; DNA: TGTGCCAGCAGCCCAGATGGGGGGTACAATGAGCAGTTCTTC; CDR3: CASSPDGGYNEQFF
D: NA; size: once; V: TRBV5-1; J: TRBJ2-3; DNA: TGCGCCAGCAGCTCCCAGGTAACTCGCACAGATACGCAGTATTTT; CDR3: CASSSQVTRTDTQYF
D: NA; size: NA; V: TRBV7-9; J: TRBJ2-7; DNA: TGTGCCAGCAGCCCATACGAGCAGTACTTC; CDR3: CASSPYEQYF
D: NA; size: NA; V: TRBV10-3; J: TRBJ2-7; DNA: TGTGCCATCAGTGAGTCTCCTAGCTCCTACGAGCAGTACTTC; CDR3: CAISESPSSYEQYF
D: NA; size: NA; V: TRBV7-2; J: TRBJ1-5; DNA: TGTGCCAGCAGCCCCGCCCGGGGCAATCAGCCCCAGCATTTT; CDR3: CASSPARGNQPQHF
D: NA; size: few; V: TRBV5-1; J: TRBJ1-2; DNA: TGCGCCAGCAGCTTGGCGGGACTTCAGGCCTATGGCTACACCTTC; CDR3: CASSLAGLQAYGYTF
D: NA; size: NA; V: TRBV5-4; J: TRBJ1-3; DNA: TGTGCCAGCAGCTTTATAGACAGCTCTGGAAACACCATATATTTT; CDR3: CASSFIDSSGNTIYF
D: TRBD1; size: few; V: TRBV27; J: TRBJ2-7; DNA: TGTGCCAGCAGCCCTCGACAGGGAACTCCCTACGAGCAGTACTTC; CDR3: CASSPRQGTPYEQYF
D: NA; size: NA; V: TRBV4-3; J: TRBJ1-5; DNA: TGCGCCAGCAGCCTGGTTCTAGGTTATAATCAGCCCCAGCATTTT; CDR3: CASSLVLGYNQPQHF
D: NA; size: NA; V: TRBV19; J: TRBJ2-3; DNA: TGTGCCAGTAGTTCCCACCCCACTAGCTGGGGGGCAGATACGCAGTATTTT; CDR3: CASSSHPTSWGADTQYF
D: NA; size: few; V: TRBV28; J: TRBJ2-2; DNA: TGTGCCAGCGGGACACTGAACACCGGGGAGCTGTTTTTT; CDR3: CASGTLNTGELFF
D: NA; size: NA; V: TRBV6-5; J: TRBJ2-5; DNA: TGTGCCAGCAGTTACTCGGTCGAGATGGAGACCCAGTACTTC; CDR3: CASSYSVEMETQYF
D: NA; size: NA; V: TRBV5-6; J: TRBJ2-4; DNA: TGTGCCAGCAGCTTCACAAGACAGCCACAGTACTTC; CDR3: CASSFTRQPQYF
D: TRBD1; size: NA; V: TRBV10-3; J: TRBJ1-3; DNA: TGTGCCATCAGTCGGACAGGGGCCCTCTCTGGAAACACCATATATTTT; CDR3: CAISRTGALSGNTIYF
D: NA; size: NA; V: TRBV18; J: TRBJ1-1; DNA: TGTGCCAGCTCACCCCTAAGGGGGGGAGATGTGATAAACACTGAAGCTTTCTTT; CDR3: CASSPLRGGDVINTEAFF
D: TRBD1; size: few; V: TRBV6-5; J: TRBJ2-5; DNA: TGTGCCAGCAGTTCCCCGGACAGGGCGGAGACCCAGTACTTC; CDR3: CASSSPDRAETQYF
D: TRBD1; size: NA; V: TRBV6-1; J: TRBJ1-2; DNA: TGTGCCAGCAGGTCGCCGGGACAGGGGTATGGCTACACCTTC; CDR3: CASRSPGQGYGYTF
D: TRBD1; size: once; V: TRBV27; J: TRBJ2-1; DNA: TGTGCCAGCAGTTTTATGAGGGGACAGGGCTACAATGAGCAGTTCTTC; CDR3: CASSFMRGQGYNEQFF
D: NA; size: NA; V: TRBV21-1; J: TRBJ2-5; DNA: TGTGCCAGCCGACTGGGAGGAGAGACCCAGTACTTC; CDR3: CASRLGGETQYF
D: NA; size: NA; V: TRBV10-3; J: TRBJ1-2; DNA: TGTGCCATCAGTACTACAGGAAACTATGGCTACACCTTC; CDR3: CAISTTGNYGYTF
D: NA; size: NA; V: TRBV5-1; J: TRBJ1-6; DNA: TGCGCCAGCAGCTTGGGACTTTATAATTCACCCCTCCACTTT; CDR3: CASSLGLYNSPLHF
D: NA; size: NA; V: TRBV28; J: TRBJ1-2; DNA: TGTGCCAGCAGCCTGGAGGTAGGGGGCTACACCTTC; CDR3: CASSLEVGGYTF
D: NA; size: NA; V: TRBV18; J: TRBJ2-5; DNA: TGTGCCAGCTCATCAACCGGGACAACCCAAGAGACCCAGTACTTC; CDR3: CASSSTGTTQETQYF
D: NA; size: once; V: TRBV7-3; J: TRBJ2-5; DNA: TGTGCCAGCAGCCTATTCGGCGGGACCCAGTACTTC; CDR3: CASSLFGGTQYF